This TCR beta chain was profiled in a study of glioma-infiltrating T cells after dendritic cell vaccination. For the study at large: Dendritic cells derived from monocytes and pulsed with autologous tumor lysate formed the vaccine. Study results and caveats: Complete blood and tumor specimen sets were limited to few patients.

Method: immunoSEQ multiplex PCR; TCRdb's copy keeps in-frame clones and lacks some. The data hold 20,000 to 30,000 clones, with nearly 90% observed a single time. As to time point: after dendritic cell vaccination, including at tumor progression/relapse. The CDR3 runs to 13 residues. With 4 bases removed from V and 7 bases from J, the gap between germline ends came to 12 bases. Germline CDR1 reads SGDLS; CDR2 reads YYNGEE. This clone is a singleton in its sample. Its antigen is undetermined. The chain recombines TRBV9 with TRBJ2-1; D perhaps matches TRBD1 (6 bases). The material was blood, obtained after dendritic cell vaccination. This clonotype was obtained from a human donor with glioblastoma. The CDR3: CASSTGTRNEQFF. As DNA, the CDR3 is TGTGCCAGCAGCACCGGGACAAGGAATGAGCAGTTCTTC. Filled out from reference TRBV9 and TRBJ2-1, the complete variable domain reads DSGVTQTPKHLITATGQRVTLRCSPRSGDLSVYWYQQSLDQGLQFLIQYYNGEERAKGNILERFSAQQFPDLHSELNLSSLELGDSALYFCASSTGTRNEQFFGPGTRLTVL.